Listed below are T cell receptor beta chains from one sample, sequenced in a study of cytomegalovirus exposure and HLA in healthy donors. Data came from immunoSEQ multiplex PCR; TCRdb stores just in-frame clones and leaves some out. The sample comprises roughly 200,000 clones, roughly 83% of which are singletons, and about 0.77% rests with the top ten. The material sequenced was PBMCs. Every receptor here comes from a boy aged 2 to 10 in good health and CMV-seronegative. Each CDR3 is given with its conserved first and last residue. The order of the fields is V gene, clone size, J gene, D gene, CDR3 DNA, CDR3 protein. A D gene is named only where the DNA matches it firmly. Expanded clones are given a class, and other clones once, few, many or no size at all.

V gene: TRBV6-5
clone size: .
J gene: TRBJ2-2
D gene: TRBD1
CDR3 DNA: TGTGCCAGCAGTACTCGACAGGGGAACGGGGAGCTGTTTTTT
CDR3 protein: CASSTRQGNGELFF

V gene: TRBV12-5
clone size: .
J gene: TRBJ2-7
D gene: TRBD1
CDR3 DNA: TGTGCTAGTGGCCCCGGGACAGGGAGCGACGAGCAGTACTTC
CDR3 protein: CASGPGTGSDEQYF

V gene: TRBV27
clone size: .
J gene: TRBJ1-5
D gene: TRBD1
CDR3 DNA: TGTGCCAGCACCCCGGACAGGGCAAATCAGCCCCAGCATTTT
CDR3 protein: CASTPDRANQPQHF

V gene: TRBV5-6
clone size: .
J gene: TRBJ2-7
D gene: TRBD2
CDR3 DNA: TGTGCCAGCAGCTGGCTGACTAGCGGGACTGACGAGCAGTACTTC
CDR3 protein: CASSWLTSGTDEQYF

V gene: TRBV7-9
clone size: once
J gene: TRBJ1-2
D gene: .
CDR3 DNA: TGTGCCAGCACTCAAGGGCGCGAGGGTGGCTACACCTTC
CDR3 protein: CASTQGREGGYTF

V gene: TRBV19
clone size: .
J gene: TRBJ2-1
D gene: TRBD2
CDR3 DNA: TGTGCCAGTAGAAGTTCTCTAGCGGGAGGGGACAATGAGCAGTTCTTC
CDR3 protein: CASRSSLAGGDNEQFF

V gene: TRBV19
clone size: .
J gene: TRBJ1-2
D gene: .
CDR3 DNA: TGTGCCAGTAGTCTTTCGGCAACAGATCCCTATGGCTACACCTTC
CDR3 protein: CASSLSATDPYGYTF

V gene: TRBV27
clone size: .
J gene: TRBJ1-1
D gene: TRBD1
CDR3 DNA: TGTGCCAGCAGTTCGACAGGGCGATGGGGTGAAGCTTTCTTT
CDR3 protein: CASSSTGRWGEAFF

V gene: TRBV21-1
clone size: .
J gene: TRBJ2-1
D gene: .
CDR3 DNA: TGTGCCAGCAGTCGAATGCTCGGGACTAGCGGGAGCGATGAGCAGTTCTTC
CDR3 protein: CASSRMLGTSGSDEQFF

V gene: TRBV2
clone size: .
J gene: TRBJ2-1
D gene: TRBD2
CDR3 DNA: TGTGCCAGCAGTAGGCGGGGGACCTACAATGAGCAGTTCTTC
CDR3 protein: CASSRRGTYNEQFF

V gene: TRBV4-2
clone size: .
J gene: TRBJ1-5
D gene: .
CDR3 DNA: TGTGCCAGCAGCCCCCTCGGGGGAGATAGCAATCAGCCCCAGCATTTT
CDR3 protein: CASSPLGGDSNQPQHF

V gene: TRBV11-3
clone size: .
J gene: TRBJ2-7
D gene: TRBD1
CDR3 DNA: TGTGCCAGCAGCTTAGGGACAGGGGGCGATTACGAGCAGTACTTC
CDR3 protein: CASSLGTGGDYEQYF

V gene: TRBV2
clone size: .
J gene: TRBJ1-2
D gene: TRBD1
CDR3 DNA: TGTGCCAGCGCCAGAGGACAGGGGGCGAATGGCTACACCTTC
CDR3 protein: CASARGQGANGYTF